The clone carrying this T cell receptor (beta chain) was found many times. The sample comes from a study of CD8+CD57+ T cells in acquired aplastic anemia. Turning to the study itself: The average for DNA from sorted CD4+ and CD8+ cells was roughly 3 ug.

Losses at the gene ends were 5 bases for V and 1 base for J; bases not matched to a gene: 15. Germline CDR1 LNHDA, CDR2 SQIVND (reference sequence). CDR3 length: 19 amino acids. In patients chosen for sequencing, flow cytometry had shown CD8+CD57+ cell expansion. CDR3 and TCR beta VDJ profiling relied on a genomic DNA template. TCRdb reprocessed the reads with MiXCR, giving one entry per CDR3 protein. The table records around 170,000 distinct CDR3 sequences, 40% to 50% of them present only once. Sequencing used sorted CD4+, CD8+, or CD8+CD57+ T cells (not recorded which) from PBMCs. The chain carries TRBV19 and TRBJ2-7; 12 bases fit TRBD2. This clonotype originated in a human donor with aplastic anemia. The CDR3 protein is CASSPPRTSGVDRSYEQYF. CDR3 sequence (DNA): TGTGCCAGTAGTCCCCCCAGGACTAGCGGGGTTGATAGGTCCTACGAGCAGTACTTC.